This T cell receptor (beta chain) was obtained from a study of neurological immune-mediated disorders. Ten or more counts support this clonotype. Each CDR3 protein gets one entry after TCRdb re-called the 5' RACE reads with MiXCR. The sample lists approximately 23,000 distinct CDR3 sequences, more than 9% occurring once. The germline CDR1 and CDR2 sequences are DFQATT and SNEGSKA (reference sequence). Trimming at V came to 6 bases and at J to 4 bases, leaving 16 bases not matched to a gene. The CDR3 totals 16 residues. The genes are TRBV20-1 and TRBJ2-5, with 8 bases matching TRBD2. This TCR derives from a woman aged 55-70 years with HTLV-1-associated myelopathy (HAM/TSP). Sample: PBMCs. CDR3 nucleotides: TGCAGTGCCCCCCTACGACCGGGACTAGGGGCAGAGACCCAGTACTTC. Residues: CSAPLRPGLGAETQYF.